Shown below are 9 T cell receptor beta chains from a single sample sequenced in a study of radiotherapy plus CTLA-4 blockade in lung cancer. Measured with immunoSEQ multiplex PCR; TCRdb has only the in-frame clones, and not every one. This table holds more than 80,000 clones, about 84% found once. The sequencing used peripheral blood, collected from a patient treated with radiotherapy plus ipilimumab. The source of these receptors is a human donor with non-small cell lung cancer that progressed on radiotherapy plus ipilimumab. Some clones in this sample may be carry-over from other donors' samples.

The CDR3 coding sequence is TGTGCCAGCAGTGCCAGGGGGCACAATGAGCAGTTCTTC. Residues: CASSARGHNEQFF. The chain links TRBV6-4 to TRBJ2-1, with TRBD1 matching over 8 bases. V was clipped by 4 bases and J by 5 bases; unmatched bases: 1. The V gene's germline CDR1 is MRHNA and CDR2 SNTAGT. This CDR3 spans 13 amino acids.

The CDR3, as DNA: TGTGCCAGCAGCTCACTTCCGGGACAGGGAGGACACGAGCAGTACTTC. This codes for CASSSLPGQGGHEQYF. The chain links TRBV7-9 to TRBJ2-7; 9 nucleotides align to TRBD1. Trimming at V came to 4 bases and at J to 5 bases, leaving 12 bases not matched to a gene. Germline V gene data show CDR1 as SEHNR and CDR2 as FQNEAQ (reference sequence). CDR3 length: 16 residues.

The chain uses TRBV6-5 and TRBJ2-7, with a weak D call TRBD2 (6 bases). The CDR3 totals 12 residues. The ends were cut back, 11 bases at V and 3 bases at J, with 14 bases in the middle. Germline CDR1 reads MNHEY; CDR2 reads SVGAGI. Here the CDR3 DNA reads TGTGCCGGAGGGACGGAATACTACGAGCAGTACTTC. It yields the protein CAGGTEYYEQYF.

Only a few counts were recorded for this clone. The same CDR3 also results from other DNA sequences found in this sample. The chain employs TRBV7-2 and TRBJ2-7, with 7 bases lining up with TRBD2. Germline assignment: CDR1 SGHTA and CDR2 FQGNSA. The CDR3 has 15 residues. J was trimmed by 4 bases and V by 2 bases; bases with no gene match: 8. The CDR3 coding sequence is TGTGCCAGCAGCTTACGGCGGGGGTCATCTTACGAGCAGTACTTC. Its translation: CASSLRRGSSYEQYF.

V usage is TRBV5-1 and J usage is TRBJ1-2; D not certain. Germline V gene sequence: CDR1 SGHRS, CDR2 YFSETQ. Trimming stripped 0 bases from V and 3 bases from J, with 12 bases between. CDR3 length: 15 amino acids. The CDR3 protein is CASSLDSGRDYGYTF. CDR3 bases: TGCGCCAGCAGCTTGGATTCCGGGAGGGACTATGGCTACACCTTC.

V usage is TRBV9 and J usage is TRBJ1-2; D not certain. V lost 3 bases to trimming and J lost 5 bases, with 14 bases between them. Germline lookup yields CDR1 SGDLS and CDR2 YYNGEE. This CDR3 has 14 amino acids. The chain's CDR3 is CASSAASRGYGYTF. As DNA, the CDR3 is TGTGCCAGCAGCGCAGCATCCCGAGGGTATGGCTACACCTTC.

Points on this clone: The sample has other DNA sequences that encode this CDR3 too. Here the CDR3 reads CASSVAGDSNQPQHF. As DNA, the CDR3 is TGTGCCAGCAGCGTAGCTGGCGATAGCAATCAGCCCCAGCATTTT. This chain joins TRBV9 and TRBJ1-5; D gene uncertain. The V end was cut by 0 bases, the J end by 0 bases, with 7 bases between. Germline CDR1 is SGDLS and CDR2 is YYNGEE. CDR3 length: 15 residues.

This clone was observed once. The gene calls are TRBV7-3 and TRBJ1-6, with no clear D. Trimming left V 2 bases short and J 8 bases short, with 7 bases between. The CDR3 contains 13 residues. CDR1 and CDR2 (germline): SGHTA, FQGTGA. CDR3 region: CASSLRTYSPLHF. CDR3 bases: TGTGCCAGCAGCTTACGGACTTATTCACCCCTCCACTTT. The whole variable domain, remainder taken from reference TRBV7-3 and TRBJ1-6, is GAGVSQTPSNKVTEKGKYVELRCDPISGHTALYWYRQSLGQGPEFLIYFQGTGAADDSGLPNDRFFAVRPEGSVSTLKIQRTERGDSAVYLCASSLRTYSPLHFGNGTRLTVT.

Here the CDR3 DNA reads TGTGCCAGCAGCTTAGAGCGTCAGGCCGGGGAGCTGTTTTTT. Protein: CASSLERQAGELFF. This chain joins TRBV7-2 and TRBJ2-2; D is ambiguous. This CDR3 is built from 14 residues. The germline CDR1 and CDR2 sequences are SGHTA and FQGNSA. V dropped 1 base and J dropped 6 bases, with 9 bases sitting between them.